Listed below are T cell receptor beta chains from one sample, sequenced in a study of T cell responses to AZD1222 COVID-19 vaccine. Sequencing used immunoSEQ multiplex PCR; TCRdb keeps in-frame clones, though not all of them. The data hold about 110,000 clones, with around 76% observed a single time. Sample: peripheral blood, taken on day 0 of AZD1222 vaccination. These receptors originate from an adult in good health. Both conserved end residues are part of each CDR3. The order of the fields is V gene, D gene, J gene, clone size, CDR3 protein, CDR3 DNA. A D gene is named only where the DNA matches it firmly. Clone size appears in some rows only: once, few, many, or a class for an expanded clone.

v_gene: TRBV20-1; d_gene: -; j_gene: TRBJ2-3; abundance: -; CDR3aa: CSASANPGRSDTQYF; CDR3nt: TGCAGTGCTAGTGCAAACCCAGGGCGGTCAGATACGCAGTATTTT
v_gene: TRBV7-9; d_gene: TRBD2; j_gene: TRBJ2-3; abundance: -; CDR3aa: CASSLDGGGRTDTQYF; CDR3nt: TGTGCCAGCAGCTTGGACGGGGGAGGGAGGACAGATACGCAGTATTTT
v_gene: TRBV20-1; d_gene: -; j_gene: TRBJ1-3; abundance: -; CDR3aa: CSARAGNTIYF; CDR3nt: TGCAGTGCTAGAGCTGGAAACACCATATATTTT
v_gene: TRBV6-5; d_gene: TRBD1; j_gene: TRBJ2-7; abundance: -; CDR3aa: CASTDRGSYEQYF; CDR3nt: TGTGCCAGCACCGACAGGGGGTCCTACGAGCAGTACTTC
v_gene: TRBV13; d_gene: -; j_gene: TRBJ1-2; abundance: once; CDR3aa: CASSSGRGDGYTF; CDR3nt: TGTGCCAGCAGCTCCGGACGGGGAGATGGCTACACCTTC
v_gene: TRBV5-1; d_gene: -; j_gene: TRBJ1-1; abundance: once; CDR3aa: CASSLNVDHATEAFF; CDR3nt: TGCGCCAGCAGCTTGAATGTGGATCATGCCACTGAAGCTTTCTTT
v_gene: TRBV29-1; d_gene: -; j_gene: TRBJ1-2; abundance: -; CDR3aa: CSVEAGVYGYTF; CDR3nt: TGCAGCGTTGAGGCAGGGGTCTATGGCTACACCTTC
v_gene: TRBV5-4; d_gene: -; j_gene: TRBJ2-5; abundance: once; CDR3aa: CASSTYSQETQYF; CDR3nt: TGTGCCAGCAGCACATACTCTCAAGAGACCCAGTACTTC
v_gene: TRBV7-9; d_gene: -; j_gene: TRBJ2-7; abundance: -; CDR3aa: CASKTLAGAGEQYF; CDR3nt: TGTGCCAGCAAGACGCTCGCGGGGGCGGGGGAGCAGTACTTC
v_gene: TRBV6-2/TRBV6-3; d_gene: TRBD1; j_gene: TRBJ1-1; abundance: many; CDR3aa: CASSYSLTGKMNTEAFF; CDR3nt: TGTGCCAGCAGTTACTCGTTGACAGGGAAGATGAACACTGAAGCTTTCTTT
v_gene: TRBV6-6; d_gene: -; j_gene: TRBJ2-7; abundance: -; CDR3aa: CASKSGQSYEQYF; CDR3nt: TGTGCCAGCAAATCTGGGCAGTCCTACGAGCAGTACTTC
v_gene: TRBV10-3; d_gene: -; j_gene: TRBJ2-6; abundance: few; CDR3aa: CAISEAVGGTGANVLTF; CDR3nt: TGTGCCATCAGTGAGGCGGTCGGGGGTACTGGGGCCAACGTCCTGACTTTC
v_gene: TRBV29-1; d_gene: TRBD1; j_gene: TRBJ2-2; abundance: few; CDR3aa: CSVDTRDSSGGELFF; CDR3nt: TGCAGCGTTGATACCCGGGACAGTTCCGGCGGGGAGCTGTTTTTT
v_gene: TRBV20-1; d_gene: -; j_gene: TRBJ1-2; abundance: few; CDR3aa: CSATRGYTF; CDR3nt: TGCAGTGCTACCCGAGGCTACACCTTC
v_gene: TRBV6-5; d_gene: TRBD1; j_gene: TRBJ1-3; abundance: -; CDR3aa: CASRQGADTIYF; CDR3nt: TGTGCCAGCAGACAGGGGGCAGACACCATATATTTT
v_gene: TRBV7-8; d_gene: -; j_gene: TRBJ1-5; abundance: -; CDR3aa: CASSLSLDSNQPQHF; CDR3nt: TGTGCCAGCAGCTTATCGCTGGATAGCAATCAGCCCCAGCATTTT
v_gene: TRBV3-1/TRBV3-2; d_gene: -; j_gene: TRBJ1-2; abundance: -; CDR3aa: CASSPARAASTGYTF; CDR3nt: TGTGCCAGCAGCCCCGCTCGGGCAGCGAGTACCGGCTACACCTTC
v_gene: TRBV6-1; d_gene: TRBD1; j_gene: TRBJ1-2; abundance: few; CDR3aa: CASSETGVNYGYTF; CDR3nt: TGTGCCAGCAGTGAAACAGGGGTAAACTATGGCTACACCTTC
v_gene: TRBV5-4; d_gene: TRBD1; j_gene: TRBJ2-5; abundance: -; CDR3aa: CASSLAPRTGGETQYF; CDR3nt: TGTGCCAGCAGCTTGGCCCCAAGGACAGGGGGTGAGACCCAGTACTTC
v_gene: TRBV6-4; d_gene: -; j_gene: TRBJ1-2; abundance: -; CDR3aa: CASRGQPGDYGYTF; CDR3nt: TGTGCCAGCAGAGGACAGCCTGGGGATTATGGCTACACCTTC
v_gene: TRBV7-8; d_gene: -; j_gene: TRBJ1-4; abundance: -; CDR3aa: CASSYRHATNEKLFF; CDR3nt: TGTGCCAGCAGCTACAGGCATGCAACTAATGAAAAACTGTTTTTT
v_gene: TRBV25-1; d_gene: -; j_gene: TRBJ2-5; abundance: -; CDR3aa: CASSKTGWETQYF; CDR3nt: TGTGCCAGCAGTAAAACGGGATGGGAGACCCAGTACTTC
v_gene: TRBV3-1/TRBV3-2; d_gene: -; j_gene: TRBJ2-3; abundance: -; CDR3aa: CASSSRSPATTDTQYF; CDR3nt: TGTGCCAGCAGCTCTCGCAGTCCCGCGACCACAGATACGCAGTATTTT